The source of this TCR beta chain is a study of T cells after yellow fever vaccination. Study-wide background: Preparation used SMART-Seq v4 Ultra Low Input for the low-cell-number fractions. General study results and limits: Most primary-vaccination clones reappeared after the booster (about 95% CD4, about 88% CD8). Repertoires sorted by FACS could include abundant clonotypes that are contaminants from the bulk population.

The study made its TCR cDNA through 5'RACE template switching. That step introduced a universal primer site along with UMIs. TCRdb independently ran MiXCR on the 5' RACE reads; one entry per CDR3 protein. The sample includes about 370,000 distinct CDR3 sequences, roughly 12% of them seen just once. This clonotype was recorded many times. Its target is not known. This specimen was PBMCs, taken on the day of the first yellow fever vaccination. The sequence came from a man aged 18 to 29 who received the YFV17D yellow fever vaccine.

CDR3 bases: TGTGCCAGCTCACCTTGGGGATCCGTGGCGGGGGTGCTGGGATTGAGTGAGCAGTTCTTC. This encodes CASSPWGSVAGVLGLSEQFF. This chain links TRBV18 with TRBJ2-1; the match to TRBD2 covers 7 bases. CDR1 is KGHSH and CDR2 is LQKENI in the germline V gene. This CDR3 comprises 20 residues. V lost 3 bases to trimming and J lost 9 bases; unmatched junction nucleotides: 26.